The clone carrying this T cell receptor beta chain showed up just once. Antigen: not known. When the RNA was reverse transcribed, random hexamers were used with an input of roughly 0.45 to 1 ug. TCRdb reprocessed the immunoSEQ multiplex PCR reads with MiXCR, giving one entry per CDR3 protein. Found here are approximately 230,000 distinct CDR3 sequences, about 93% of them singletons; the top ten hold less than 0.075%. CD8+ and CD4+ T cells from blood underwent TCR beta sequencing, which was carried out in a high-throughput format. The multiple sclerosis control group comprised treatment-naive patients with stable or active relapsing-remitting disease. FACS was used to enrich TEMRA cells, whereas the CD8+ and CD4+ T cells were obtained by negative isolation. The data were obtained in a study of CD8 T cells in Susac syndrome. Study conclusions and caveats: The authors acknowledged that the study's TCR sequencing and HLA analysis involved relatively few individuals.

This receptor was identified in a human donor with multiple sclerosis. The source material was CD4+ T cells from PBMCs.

CDR3 sequence reads: CASAITGSDTQYF. In nucleotides, the CDR3 is TGTGCCAGTGCAATCACAGGGTCAGATACGCAGTATTTT. The chain is built from TRBV12-3 or TRBV12-4 and TRBJ2-3, with a weak D call TRBD1 (6 bases). Trimming took 9 bases from V and 4 from J, leaving 14 bases between them. CDR3 length equals 13 residues.